What follows describes a single T cell receptor beta chain. There is no known antigen for this receptor. Nothing much larger sits one base from this clone, and base qualities are not available. This entry belongs to a study of technical replicates of blood from a few donors (dated by TCRdb to the late 2010s). The CDR3 goes from the cysteine to the phenylalanine over 15 residues. The DNA shown is the 45-base CDR3, in frame from base 1. A distance of 12 bases separates the germline ends of V and J, which lose 5 bases and 0 bases respectively. According to the germline V gene, CDR1 reads SGHVS and CDR2 reads FQNEAQ. Libraries were constructed by the immunoSEQ multiplex PCR assay. TCRdb limited this immuneACCESS table to in-frame rearrangements with V and J called. A share of clones is missing; checked studies link under half to unresolved V genes, and the rest is unexplained. This sample gives fewer than 45,000 clones in total; around 96% of them show up just once. 0.35% to 0.4% of the sample lies in the top ten.

Sequencing used T cells isolated from PBMCs. In this chain, TRBV7-8 is recombined with TRBJ2-3; the D gene assignment is ambiguous. This clonotype was sampled from a human donor in good health. The CDR3 protein: CASSNNIFSTDTQYF. In nucleotides, the sequence is TGTGCCAGCAGCAATAACATCTTTAGCACAGATACGCAGTATTTT.